Described below is a single T cell receptor beta chain sequence and its context. In germline, CDR1 is SGDLS, CDR2 YYNGEE. The trim removed 4 bases at V and 3 bases at J, leaving 6 bases unmatched. This CDR3 comprises 15 residues. This record belongs to a study of blood T cell repertoires in COVID-19. Across the whole study: Samples of COVID-19 (acute and convalescent) were obtained from the United States, Italy and Spain. Nucleic acid was either cDNA or gDNA, and it came from T cells, B-cell-depleted T cells, or PBMCs.

Original processing notes: Amplification of reference gene primers provided the estimated nucleated cell counts. The protocol was immunoSEQ multiplex PCR, while the TCRdb copy is restricted to in-frame clones and leaves out a portion. V and J calls and clone size are given by that table; D and trimming were obtained from the DNA. The data show around 48,000 clones, around nine tenths seen once. The sample taken for sequencing was peripheral blood. This chain joins TRBV9 and TRBJ2-2; TRBD1 matches at 7 bases. This receptor was identified in a man between 60 and 70 years old with active or convalescent COVID-19. CDR3 nucleotides: TGTGCCAGCAGCTATAGGCAGGGGGACACCGGGGAGCTGTTTTTT. This translates into CASSYRQGDTGELFF.